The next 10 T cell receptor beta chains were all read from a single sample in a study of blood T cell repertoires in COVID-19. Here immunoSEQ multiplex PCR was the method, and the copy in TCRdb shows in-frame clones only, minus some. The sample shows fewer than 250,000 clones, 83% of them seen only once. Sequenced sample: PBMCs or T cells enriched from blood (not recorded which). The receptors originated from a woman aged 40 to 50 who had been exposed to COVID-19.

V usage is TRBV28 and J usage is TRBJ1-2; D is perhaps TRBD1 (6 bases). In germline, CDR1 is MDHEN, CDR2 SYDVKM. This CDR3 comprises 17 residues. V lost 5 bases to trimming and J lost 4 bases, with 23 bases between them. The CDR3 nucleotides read TGTGCCAGCAGTCCTCCCACAGGGTTGGGTTCAGTCTATGGCTACACCTTC. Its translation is CASSPPTGLGSVYGYTF.

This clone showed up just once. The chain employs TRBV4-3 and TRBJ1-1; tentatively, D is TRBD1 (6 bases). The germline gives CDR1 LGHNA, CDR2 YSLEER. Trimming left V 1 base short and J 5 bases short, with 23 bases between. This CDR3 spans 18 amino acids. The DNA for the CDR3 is TGCGCCAGCAGCCAAGCCCGACAGGCGCACGAGTTGAGTACTGAAGCTTTCTTT. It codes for CASSQARQAHELSTEAFF.

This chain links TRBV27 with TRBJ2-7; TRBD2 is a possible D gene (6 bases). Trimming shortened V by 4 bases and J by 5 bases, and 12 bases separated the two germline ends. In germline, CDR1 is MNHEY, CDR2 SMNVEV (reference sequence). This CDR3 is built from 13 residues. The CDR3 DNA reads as TGTGCCAGCAGTTATACGGGGGAGAACGAGCAGTACTTC. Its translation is CASSYTGENEQYF.

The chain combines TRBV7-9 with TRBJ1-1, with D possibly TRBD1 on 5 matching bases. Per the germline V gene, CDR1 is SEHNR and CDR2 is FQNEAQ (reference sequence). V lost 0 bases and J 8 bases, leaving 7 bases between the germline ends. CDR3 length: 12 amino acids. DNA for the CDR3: TGTGCCAGCAGCTTAGCCAACAGGGAAGCTTTCTTT. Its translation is CASSLANREAFF.

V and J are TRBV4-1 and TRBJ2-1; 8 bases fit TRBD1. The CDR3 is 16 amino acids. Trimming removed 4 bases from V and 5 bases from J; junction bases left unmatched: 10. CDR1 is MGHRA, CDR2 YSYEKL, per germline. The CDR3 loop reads CASSPLGQGNHNEQFF. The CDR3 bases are TGCGCCAGCAGCCCCCTTGGACAGGGTAACCACAATGAGCAGTTCTTC.

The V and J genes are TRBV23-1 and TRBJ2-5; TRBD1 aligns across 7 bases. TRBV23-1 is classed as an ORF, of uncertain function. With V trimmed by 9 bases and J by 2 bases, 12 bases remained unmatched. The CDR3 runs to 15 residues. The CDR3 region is CARIRGQAGQETQYF. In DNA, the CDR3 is TGCGCCAGAATTCGAGGACAGGCCGGTCAAGAGACCCAGTACTTC.

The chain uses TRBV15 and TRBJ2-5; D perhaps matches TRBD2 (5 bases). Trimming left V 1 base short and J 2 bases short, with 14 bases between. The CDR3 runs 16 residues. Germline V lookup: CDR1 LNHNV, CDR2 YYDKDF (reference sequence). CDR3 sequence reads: CATSRAPDTRQETQYF. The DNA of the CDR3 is TGTGCCACCAGCAGAGCCCCCGATACTAGACAAGAGACCCAGTACTTC. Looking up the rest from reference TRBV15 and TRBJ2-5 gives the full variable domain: DAMVIQNPRYQVTQFGKPVTLSCSQTLNHNVMYWYQQKSSQAPKLLFHYYDKDFNNEADTPDNFQSRRPNTSFCFLDIRSPGLGDTAMYLCATSRAPDTRQETQYFGPGTRLLVL.

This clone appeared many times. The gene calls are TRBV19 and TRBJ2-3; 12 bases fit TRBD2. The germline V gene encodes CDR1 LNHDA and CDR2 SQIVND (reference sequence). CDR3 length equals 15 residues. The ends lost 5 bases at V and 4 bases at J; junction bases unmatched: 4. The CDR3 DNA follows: TGTGCCAGTAGTGTTGGACTAGCGGGGCCAGATACGCAGTATTTT. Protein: CASSVGLAGPDTQYF.

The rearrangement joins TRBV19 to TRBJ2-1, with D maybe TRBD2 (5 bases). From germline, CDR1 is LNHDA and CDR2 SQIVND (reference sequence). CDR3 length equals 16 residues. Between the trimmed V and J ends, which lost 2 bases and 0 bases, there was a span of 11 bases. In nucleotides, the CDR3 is TGTGCCAGTAGTATACTGGACTCGGGCTCCTACAATGAGCAGTTCTTC. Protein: CASSILDSGSYNEQFF.

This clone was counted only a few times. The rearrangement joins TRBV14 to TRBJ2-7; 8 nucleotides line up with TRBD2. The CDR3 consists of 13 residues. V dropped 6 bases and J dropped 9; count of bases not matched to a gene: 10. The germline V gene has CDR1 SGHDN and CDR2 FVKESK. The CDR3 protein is CASSRAGLAGQYF. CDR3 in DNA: TGTGCCAGCAGTCGAGCGGGCCTAGCGGGGCAGTACTTC.